A single sample is the source of the 22 T cell receptor beta chains below, sequenced in a study of OX40 agonist ivuxolimab in advanced cancers. Some clones are missing from TCRdb's copy, which holds only in-frame ones; the method was immunoSEQ multiplex PCR. Altogether approximately 68,000 clones are present, roughly 83% being singletons, with the ten largest covering roughly 2%. The sample in question was CD4+ or CD8+ T cells sorted from blood, obtained in a trial of the OX40 agonist ivuxolimab. These receptor sequences come from an adult with an advanced solid tumor such as melanoma, head and neck, liver or kidney cancer.

J is TRBJ2-1 and V is TRBV27; TRBD1 is a possible D gene (6 bases). Germline V gene lookup returns CDR1 MNHEY and CDR2 SMNVEV (reference sequence). Trimming stripped 4 bases from V and 2 bases from J, with 9 bases between. The CDR3 loop spans 14 amino acids. The CDR3 DNA is TGTGCCAGCAGTTACCCAGGGGCCTACAATGAGCAGTTCTTC. Amino acids: CASSYPGAYNEQFF.

The gene calls are TRBV6-5 and TRBJ2-1, with 10 positions matching TRBD1. The germline CDR1 and CDR2 sequences are MNHEY and SVGAGI. The V segment lost 0 bases and the J segment 6 bases; nucleotides outside the gene matches: 2. This CDR3 region has 15 residues. The CDR3 sequence: CASSYSRTGGNEQFF. The CDR3 DNA sequence: TGTGCCAGCAGTTACTCGAGGACAGGGGGCAATGAGCAGTTCTTC.

The chain combines TRBV11-3 with TRBJ2-2; 8 positions agree with TRBD1. The V and J ends lost 4 bases and 5 bases, in that order; junction bases with no gene match: 15. The germline V gene has CDR1 SGHNT and CDR2 YENEEA. This CDR3 has 18 amino acids. The CDR3 nucleotides are TGTGCCAGCAGCTCATCTTTAGCAGGGGGCTTAACGACCGGGGAGCTGTTTTTT. Its translation is CASSSSLAGGLTTGELFF.

This clone has more than one count but fewer than ten. This chain links TRBV11-2 with TRBJ2-1; D gene ambiguous. The CDR3 is made up of 11 amino acids. V lost 3 bases and J 5 bases, leaving 2 bases between the germline ends. Germline V gives CDR1 SGHAT, CDR2 FQNNGV. The CDR3 sequence: CASSLNNEQFF. In DNA form, the CDR3 reads TGTGCCAGCAGCTTGAACAATGAGCAGTTCTTC.

The genes are TRBV12-5 and TRBJ2-7; D is ambiguous. The germline V and J ends were trimmed by 1 base and 3 bases, with 10 bases remaining between them. The germline V gene encodes CDR1 LGHNT and CDR2 FRNRAP. This CDR3 spans 14 amino acids. The CDR3 sequence: CASGLDGRVYEQYF. The CDR3 bases are TGTGCTAGTGGTTTGGACGGTAGGGTCTACGAGCAGTACTTC. The full variable domain, in which reference TRBV12-5 and TRBJ2-7 provide the parts outside the CDR3, is DARVTQTPRHKVTEMGQEVTMRCQPILGHNTVFWYRQTMMQGLELLAYFRNRAPLDDSGMPKDRFSAEMPDATLATLKIQPSEPRDSAVYFCASGLDGRVYEQYFGPGTRLTVT.

This chain connects TRBV11-1 to TRBJ1-6, with 7 nucleotides matching TRBD1. The CDR3 totals 14 residues. Looked up from germline, CDR1 is SGHAT and CDR2 is FQDESV (reference sequence). Trimming removed 1 base from V and 10 bases from J; junction bases left unmatched: 4. For the CDR3, the DNA is TGTGCCAGCAGCTTAGGACAGGGAAGGTCACCCCTCCACTTT. Its translation: CASSLGQGRSPLHF.

The J gene is TRBJ1-1, the V gene TRBV28; D gene ambiguous. V lost 3 bases, J lost 5 bases, and 7 bases lay in between. This CDR3 spans 12 amino acids. The germline CDR1 and CDR2 sequences are MDHEN and SYDVKM. This chain's CDR3 is CASSFRFTEAFF. CDR3 sequence (DNA): TGTGCCAGCAGTTTTAGATTTACTGAAGCTTTCTTT. The full variable domain, completed using reference TRBV28 and TRBJ1-1, is DVKVTQSSRYLVKRTGEKVFLECVQDMDHENMFWYRQDPGLGLRLIYFSYDVKMKEKGDIPEGYSVSREKKERFSLILESASTNQTSMYLCASSFRFTEAFFGQGTRLTVV.

The chain links TRBV13 to TRBJ2-7, with D unresolved. Trimming took off 0 bases at V and 1 base at J, with 13 bases between the two ends. CDR3 length: 16 residues. Germline CDR1 PRHDT, CDR2 FYEKMQ (reference sequence). CDR3 coding DNA: TGTGCCAGCAGCTTAGGCACTTCTACTCAGTCCTACGAGCAGTACTTC. It yields the protein CASSLGTSTQSYEQYF.

The sample holds a few counts of this clone. The chain is built from TRBV4-3 and TRBJ2-1; 7 positions match TRBD2. Trimming took 0 bases from V and 4 from J; bases not matched to a gene: 3. Germline-derived CDR1 and CDR2 are LGHNA and YSLEER. This CDR3 region has 15 residues. DNA of the CDR3: TGCGCCAGCAGCCAAGAGCGGGAGCGGTACAATGAGCAGTTCTTC. Its protein product is CASSQERERYNEQFF.

V gene TRBV14 combines with J gene TRBJ1-1, with D maybe TRBD1 (5 bases). This CDR3 spans 17 amino acids. Trimming stripped 0 bases from V and 2 bases from J, with 16 bases between. The germline CDR1 and CDR2 sequences are SGHDN and FVKESK. CDR3 sequence (DNA): TGTGCCAGCAGCCAAGATGGACCGGGGACCCGAAACACTGAAGCTTTCTTT. Amino acids: CASSQDGPGTRNTEAFF.

The CDR3 region is CASSRLAGNTGELFF. The CDR3 coding sequence is TGCGCCAGCTCCAGACTAGCGGGGAACACCGGGGAGCTGTTTTTT. The V and J genes are TRBV5-1 and TRBJ2-2, with 10 positions matching TRBD2. The trim removed 7 bases at V and 1 base at J, leaving 4 bases unmatched. Germline V gene sequence: CDR1 SGHRS, CDR2 YFSETQ. The length of the CDR3 is 15 residues.

This chain links TRBV5-1 with TRBJ2-5, with D hard to call. Germline lookup yields CDR1 SGHRS and CDR2 YFSETQ. The CDR3 extends over 12 amino acids. V lost 4 bases to trimming and J lost 9 bases, with 13 bases between them. The CDR3 sequence: CASSADIMAQYF. CDR3 nucleotides: TGCGCCAGCAGCGCGGATATAATGGCCCAGTACTTC.

V gene TRBV1 combines with J gene TRBJ2-3; TRBD2, as called in the table, went unchecked against the DNA. TRBV1 is marked as a pseudogene. This CDR3 has 20 residues. This CDR3 is CTSSLSGQLGGATSTDTQYF. The CDR3 region has the DNA TGCACCAGCAGCCTTTCAGGGCAGCTAGGAGGGGCAACTAGCACAGATACGCAGTATTTT.

The V call is TRBV30, the J call TRBJ1-2; 11 nucleotides agree with TRBD1. CDR1 is GTSNPN and CDR2 is SVGIG in the germline V gene (reference sequence). This CDR3 spans 17 amino acids. V trimming: 3 bases; J trimming: 1 base; junction bases outside the gene matches: 10. The DNA for the CDR3 is TGTGCCTGGAGGGGACGGCCGGGACAGGGGGTTAACTATGGCTACACCTTC. The encoded protein is CAWRGRPGQGVNYGYTF.

The CDR3 nucleotides read TGTGCCTGGAGTAAAGCGATTAGCAATCAGCCCCAGCATTTT. Translated: CAWSKAISNQPQHF. The rearrangement joins TRBV30 to TRBJ1-5; D uncertain. Germline assignment: CDR1 GTSNPN and CDR2 SVGIG (reference sequence). The CDR3 spans 14 residues. V was cut by 2 bases and J by 0 bases, with 8 bases left in between.

V and J are TRBV2 and TRBJ1-4, with no clear D. V lost 7 bases and J 4 bases, leaving 10 bases between the germline ends. The germline CDR1 and CDR2 sequences are SNHLY and FYNNEI. The CDR3 is made up of 13 amino acids. CDR3 in DNA: TGTGCCAGCATAAGGGAAGATAATGAAAAACTGTTTTTT. Protein sequence: CASIREDNEKLFF.

A few counts support this clone. This rearrangement joins TRBV14 to TRBJ2-4; D possibly matches TRBD1 or TRBD2 (5 bases each). The germline V gene encodes CDR1 SGHDN and CDR2 FVKESK. The CDR3 is 15 residues long. Trimming stripped 4 bases from V and 6 bases from J, with 16 bases between. The CDR3 bases are TGTGCCAGCAGCCTGGGACCGGGGCCGGGAAACATTCAGTACTTC. It specifies CASSLGPGPGNIQYF.

The chain links TRBV19 to TRBJ2-4; perhaps TRBD2 as D (5 bases). Germline-derived CDR1 and CDR2 are LNHDA and SQIVND (reference sequence). CDR3 length: 15 residues. V lost 6 bases and J 6 bases, leaving 18 bases between the germline ends. In DNA, the CDR3 is TGTGCCAGTAGGGGAGCGCCCCCTCTCGGAAACATTCAGTACTTC. Amino acids: CASRGAPPLGNIQYF.

V is TRBV10-2 and J is TRBJ1-1, with D tentatively TRBD1 (6 bases). Trimming took off 6 bases at V and 1 base at J, with 9 bases between the two ends. Germline CDR1 is WSHSY and CDR2 is SAAADI. This CDR3 region has 13 residues. In nucleotides, the CDR3 is TGCGCCAGCAGGGGGACACAGAACACTGAAGCTTTCTTT. It translates to CASRGTQNTEAFF.

In this sample, this clone turned up a few times. CDR3 residues: CAITRDRGLSEAFF. The CDR3 DNA reads TGTGCCATCACCCGGGACAGGGGGCTTAGTGAAGCTTTCTTT. The rearrangement uses TRBV10-3 and TRBJ1-1, with TRBD1 matching over 12 bases. Looked up from germline, CDR1 is ENHRY and CDR2 is SYGVKD. The junction had 7 bases not matched to a gene; V was cut back by 7 bases and J by 7 bases. CDR3 length equals 14 residues.

CDR3 region: CASSSLGTSGRAEQYF. CDR3 nucleotides: TGTGCCAGCAGTTCCCTCGGGACTAGCGGGAGGGCCGAGCAGTACTTC. This chain connects TRBV6-6 to TRBJ2-7; 16 bases are shared with TRBD2. The germline V gene encodes CDR1 MNHNY and CDR2 SVGAGI (reference sequence). The CDR3 length is 16 residues. The V gene end was trimmed by 4 bases and the J gene end by 6 bases; junction bases not matched to a gene: 6.

The V and J genes are TRBV5-5 and TRBJ2-1; TRBD1 or TRBD2 may be the D gene (5 bases each). Germline V CDR1 and CDR2: SGHKS, YYEKEE (reference sequence). This CDR3 spans 15 amino acids. The ends were cut back, 0 bases at V and 4 bases at J, with 11 bases in the middle. CDR3 in DNA: TGTGCCAGCAGCTTGGAGGGGTCGGGGTACAATGAGCAGTTCTTC. It is translated as CASSLEGSGYNEQFF.